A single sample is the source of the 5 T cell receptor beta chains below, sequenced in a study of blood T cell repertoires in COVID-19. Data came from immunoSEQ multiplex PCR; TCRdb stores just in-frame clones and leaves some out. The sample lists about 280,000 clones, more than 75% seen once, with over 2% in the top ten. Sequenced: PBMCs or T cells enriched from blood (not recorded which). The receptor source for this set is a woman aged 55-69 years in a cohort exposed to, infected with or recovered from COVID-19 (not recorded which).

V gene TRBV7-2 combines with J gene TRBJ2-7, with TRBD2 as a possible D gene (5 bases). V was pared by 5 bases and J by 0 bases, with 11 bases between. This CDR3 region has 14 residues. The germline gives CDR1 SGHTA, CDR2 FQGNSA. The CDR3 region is CASSIGLSSYEQYF. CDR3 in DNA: TGTGCCAGCAGCATTGGACTGAGCTCCTACGAGCAGTACTTC.

In nucleotides, the CDR3 is TGTGCCAGCAGCTCCCCTTTGGGAGGGCTTGACACTGAAGCTTTCTTT. Its protein is CASSSPLGGLDTEAFF. The chain combines TRBV7-9 with TRBJ1-1; D not certain. The CDR3 has 16 residues. CDR1 and CDR2 (germline): SEHNR, FQNEAQ (reference sequence). Trimming left V 4 bases short and J 3 bases short, with 18 bases between.

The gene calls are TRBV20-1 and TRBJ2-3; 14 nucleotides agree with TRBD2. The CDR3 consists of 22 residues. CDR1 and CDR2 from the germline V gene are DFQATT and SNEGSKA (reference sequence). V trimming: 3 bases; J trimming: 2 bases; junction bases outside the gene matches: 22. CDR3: CSASLGDRGLAGEIRATDTQYF. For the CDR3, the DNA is TGCAGTGCTAGTCTTGGGGACAGGGGACTAGCGGGAGAAATAAGAGCCACAGATACGCAGTATTTT.

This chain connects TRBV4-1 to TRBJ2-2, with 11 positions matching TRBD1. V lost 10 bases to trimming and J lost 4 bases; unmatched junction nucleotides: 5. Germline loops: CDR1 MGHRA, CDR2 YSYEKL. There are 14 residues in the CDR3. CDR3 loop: CATSGQGGTGELFF. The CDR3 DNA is TGCGCCACCTCGGGACAGGGGGGCACCGGGGAGCTGTTTTTT.

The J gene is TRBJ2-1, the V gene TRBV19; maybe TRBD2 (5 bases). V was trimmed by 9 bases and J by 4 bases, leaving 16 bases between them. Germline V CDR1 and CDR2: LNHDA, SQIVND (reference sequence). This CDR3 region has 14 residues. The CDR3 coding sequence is TGTGCCAGGGGCGCCAGCGGCAATTACAATGAGCAGTTCTTC. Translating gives CARGASGNYNEQFF. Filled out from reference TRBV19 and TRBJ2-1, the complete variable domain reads DGGITQSPKYLFRKEGQNVTLSCEQNLNHDAMYWYRQDPGQGLRLIYYSQIVNDFQKGDIAEGYSVSREKKESFPLTVTSAQKNPTAFYLCARGASGNYNEQFFGPGTRLTVL.